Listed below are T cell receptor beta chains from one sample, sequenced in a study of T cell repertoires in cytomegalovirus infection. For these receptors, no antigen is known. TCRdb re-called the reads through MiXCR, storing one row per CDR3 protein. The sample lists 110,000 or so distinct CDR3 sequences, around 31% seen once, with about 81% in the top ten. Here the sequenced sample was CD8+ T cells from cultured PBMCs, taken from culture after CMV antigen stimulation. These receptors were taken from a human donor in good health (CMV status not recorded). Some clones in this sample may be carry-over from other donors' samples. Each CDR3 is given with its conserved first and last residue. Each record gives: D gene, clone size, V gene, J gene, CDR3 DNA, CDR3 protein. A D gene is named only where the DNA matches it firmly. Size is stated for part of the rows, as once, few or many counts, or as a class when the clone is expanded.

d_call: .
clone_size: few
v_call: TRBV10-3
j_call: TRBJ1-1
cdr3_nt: TGTGCCATCAGTCAGGGACTGAACACTGAAGCTTTCTTT
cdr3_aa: CAISQGLNTEAFF

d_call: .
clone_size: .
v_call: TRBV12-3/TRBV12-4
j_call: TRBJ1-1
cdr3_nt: TGTGCCAGCAGTTTGTGGACTGAAGCTTTCTTT
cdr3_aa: CASSLWTEAFF

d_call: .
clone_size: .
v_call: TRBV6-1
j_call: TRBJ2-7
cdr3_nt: TGTGCCAGCAGCAGGGCAGGGCCATCCTACGAGCAGTACTTC
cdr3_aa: CASSRAGPSYEQYF

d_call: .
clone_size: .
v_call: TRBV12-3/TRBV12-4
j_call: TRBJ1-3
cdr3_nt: TGTGCCAGCAGTTTTCTGCTAGCAGACCGTAGCTCTGGAAACACCATATATTTT
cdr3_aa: CASSFLLADRSSGNTIYF

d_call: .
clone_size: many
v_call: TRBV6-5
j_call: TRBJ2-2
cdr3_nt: TGTGCCAGCAGTTACGGGGACAACTTAAACACCGGGGAGCTGTTTTTT
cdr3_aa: CASSYGDNLNTGELFF

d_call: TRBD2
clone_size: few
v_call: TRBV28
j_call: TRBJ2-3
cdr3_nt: TGTGCCAGCAGTCCTCGACTAGCGGGGGTCACAGATACGCAGTATTTT
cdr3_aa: CASSPRLAGVTDTQYF

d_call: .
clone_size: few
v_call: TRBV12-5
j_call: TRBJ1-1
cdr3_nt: TGTGCTAGTGGAACAGGAGAAGCTTTCTTT
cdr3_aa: CASGTGEAFF

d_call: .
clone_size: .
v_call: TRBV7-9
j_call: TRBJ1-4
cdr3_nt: TGTGCCAGCCGCGGCATAAATGAAAAACTGTTTTTT
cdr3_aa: CASRGINEKLFF

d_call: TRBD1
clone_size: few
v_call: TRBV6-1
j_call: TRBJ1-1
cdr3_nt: TGTGCCAGCAGTGTGGGACAGGGGATTTACACTGAAGGTGAAGCTTTCTTT
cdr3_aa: CASSVGQGIYTEGEAFF

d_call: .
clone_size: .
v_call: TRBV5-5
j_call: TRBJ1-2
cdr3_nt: TGTGCCAGCAGCTTGGAACAGGGCGGCTATGGCTACACCTTC
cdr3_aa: CASSLEQGGYGYTF

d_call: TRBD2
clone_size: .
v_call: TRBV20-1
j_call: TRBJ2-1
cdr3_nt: TGCAGTGCCCCGGGACTAGTTATCTCCAATGAGCAGTTCTTC
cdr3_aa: CSAPGLVISNEQFF

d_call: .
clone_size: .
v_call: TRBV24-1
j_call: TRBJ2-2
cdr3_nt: TGTGCCACCAGTGATTTGGGAGCTCCCGGGGAGCTGTTTTTT
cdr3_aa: CATSDLGAPGELFF

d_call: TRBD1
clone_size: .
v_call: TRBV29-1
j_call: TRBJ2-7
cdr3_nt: TGCAGCGTCGGACAGGCAAACGAGCAGTACTTC
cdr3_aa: CSVGQANEQYF

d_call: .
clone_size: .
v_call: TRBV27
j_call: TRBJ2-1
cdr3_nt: TGTGCCAGCAAGGCCAGGGGGGGTACTTGGAATGAGCAGTTCTTC
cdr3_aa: CASKARGGTWNEQFF

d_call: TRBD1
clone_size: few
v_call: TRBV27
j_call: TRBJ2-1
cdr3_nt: TGTGCCAGCAGTGCCTCCCAGGGGGCCGGCTACAATGAGCAGTTCTTC
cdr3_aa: CASSASQGAGYNEQFF

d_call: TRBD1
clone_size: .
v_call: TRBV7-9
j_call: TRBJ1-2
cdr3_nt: TGTGCCAGCAGCTTCGGACAGGGGAACTATGGCTACACCTTC
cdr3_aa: CASSFGQGNYGYTF

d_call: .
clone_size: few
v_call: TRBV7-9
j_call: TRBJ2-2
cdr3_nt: TGTGCCAGCAGTCCGAGCGAGACCGGGGAGCTGTTTTTT
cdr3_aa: CASSPSETGELFF

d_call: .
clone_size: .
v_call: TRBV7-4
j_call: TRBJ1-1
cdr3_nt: TGTGCCAGCAGCTTGCACTCTAATTCCGGGGACACTGAAGCTTTCTTT
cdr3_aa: CASSLHSNSGDTEAFF

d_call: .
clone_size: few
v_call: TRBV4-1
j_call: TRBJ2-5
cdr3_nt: TGCGCCAGCAGCCAAGGTTACGGGGAGACCCAGTACTTC
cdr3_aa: CASSQGYGETQYF

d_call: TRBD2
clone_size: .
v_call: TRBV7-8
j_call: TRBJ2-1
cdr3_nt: TGTGCCAGCAGCACACTAGCGGAAGGGTACAATGAGCAGTTCTTC
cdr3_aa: CASSTLAEGYNEQFF

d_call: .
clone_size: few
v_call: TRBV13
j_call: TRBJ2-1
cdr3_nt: TGTGCCAGCAGCACGGGGCTAAGTAGCAATGAGCAGTTCTTC
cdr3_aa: CASSTGLSSNEQFF

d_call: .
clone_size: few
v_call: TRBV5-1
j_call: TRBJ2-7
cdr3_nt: TGCGCCAGCAGCTTTAGTGTCGGGGCAGGCAACGAGCAGTACTTC
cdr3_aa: CASSFSVGAGNEQYF

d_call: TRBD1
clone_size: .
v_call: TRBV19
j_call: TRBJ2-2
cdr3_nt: TGTGCCAGTAGTATCCCGGACAGGGGGAGCCACGGGGAGCTGTTTTTT
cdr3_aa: CASSIPDRGSHGELFF

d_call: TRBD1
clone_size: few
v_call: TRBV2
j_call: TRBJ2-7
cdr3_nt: TGTGCCAGCAGTCCCCCTGGGACAGGGTTGCACGAGCAGTACTTC
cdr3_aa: CASSPPGTGLHEQYF

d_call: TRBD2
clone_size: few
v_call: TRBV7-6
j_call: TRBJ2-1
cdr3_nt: TGTGCCAGCAGCCCAGGGACTAGGGGCATTTACGATGAGCAGTTCTTC
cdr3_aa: CASSPGTRGIYDEQFF

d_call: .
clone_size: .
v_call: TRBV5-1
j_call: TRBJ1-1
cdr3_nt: TGCGCCAGCAGCTTGGGGACTGCCACGAACACTGAAGCTTTCTTT
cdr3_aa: CASSLGTATNTEAFF

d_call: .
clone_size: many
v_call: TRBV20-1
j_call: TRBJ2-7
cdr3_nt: TGCAGTGCTAGAGATTACGAGACGGTGAGCTCCTACGAGCAGTACTTC
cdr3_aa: CSARDYETVSSYEQYF

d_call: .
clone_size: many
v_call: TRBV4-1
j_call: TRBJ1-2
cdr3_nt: TGCGCCAGCAGCCAAGAATTATCTGGGGTTAACTATGGCTACACCTTC
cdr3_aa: CASSQELSGVNYGYTF

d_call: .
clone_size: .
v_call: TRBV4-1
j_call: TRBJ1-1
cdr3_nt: TGCGCCAGCAGCCAGAGAGGGGCCGGACCCCTTAACACTGAAGCTTTCTTT
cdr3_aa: CASSQRGAGPLNTEAFF

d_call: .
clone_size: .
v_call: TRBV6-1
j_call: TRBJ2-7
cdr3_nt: TGTGCCAGCAGTGATTTCACCGAGCCCTACGAGCAGTACTTC
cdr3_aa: CASSDFTEPYEQYF

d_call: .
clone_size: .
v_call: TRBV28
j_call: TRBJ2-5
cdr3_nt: TGTGCCAGCAGTTTTTCGGGCGGCAGCCTGTACCAAGAGACCCAGTACTTC
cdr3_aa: CASSFSGGSLYQETQYF

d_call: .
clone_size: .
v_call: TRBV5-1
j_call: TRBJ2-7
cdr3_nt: TGCGCCAGCAGCTTGGCTGCAGTCGACTACGAGCAGTACTTC
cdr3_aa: CASSLAAVDYEQYF

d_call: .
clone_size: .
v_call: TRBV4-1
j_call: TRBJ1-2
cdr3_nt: TGCGCCAGCAGCCAAGAAGCAGGACTCCTGGAGCATGGCTACACCTTC
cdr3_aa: CASSQEAGLLEHGYTF

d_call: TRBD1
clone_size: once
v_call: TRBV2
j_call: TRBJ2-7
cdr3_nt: TGTGCCATCCAGGACAGGACCTACGAGCAGTACTTC
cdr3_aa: CAIQDRTYEQYF

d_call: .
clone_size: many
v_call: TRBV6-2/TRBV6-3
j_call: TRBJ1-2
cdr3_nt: TGTGCCAGCAGTTACCCCGACAAGGGCTACACCTTC
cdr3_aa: CASSYPDKGYTF

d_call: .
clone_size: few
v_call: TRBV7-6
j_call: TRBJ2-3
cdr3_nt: TGTGCCAGCAGCTTTCACGCGGGGAGCACAGATACGCAGTATTTT
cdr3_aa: CASSFHAGSTDTQYF

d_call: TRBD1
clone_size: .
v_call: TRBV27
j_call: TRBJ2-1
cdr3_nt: TGTGCCAGCGGATATTCCGGGACAGGGTACAATGAGCAGTTCTTC
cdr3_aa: CASGYSGTGYNEQFF

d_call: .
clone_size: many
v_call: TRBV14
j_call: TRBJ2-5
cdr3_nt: TGTGCCAGCAGCCAAGAGATGAGGGGGGATCAAGAGACCCAGTACTTC
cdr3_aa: CASSQEMRGDQETQYF

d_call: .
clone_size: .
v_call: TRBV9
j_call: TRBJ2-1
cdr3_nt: TGTGCCAGCAGCACCCCCGGGGGATACAATGAGCAGTTCTTC
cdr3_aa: CASSTPGGYNEQFF

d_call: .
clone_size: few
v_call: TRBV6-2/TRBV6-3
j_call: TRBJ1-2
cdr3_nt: TGTGCCAGCAGTCCACGGGGTGGCTACACCTTC
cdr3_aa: CASSPRGGYTF

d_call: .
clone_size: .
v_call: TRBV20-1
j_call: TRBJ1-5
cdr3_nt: TGCAGTGCTAGAGATGCCTATTTACGTTTTGAGGGCAATCAGCCCCAGCATTTT
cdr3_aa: CSARDAYLRFEGNQPQHF

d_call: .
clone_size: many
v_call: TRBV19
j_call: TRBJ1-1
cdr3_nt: TGTGCCAGTAGTATCCTCCAGAACACTGAAGCTTTCTTT
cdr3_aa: CASSILQNTEAFF

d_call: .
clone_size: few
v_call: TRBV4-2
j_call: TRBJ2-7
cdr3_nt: TGTGCCAGCATCGGCTCCGGGCCTAAATACTACTACGAGCAGTACTTC
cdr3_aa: CASIGSGPKYYYEQYF

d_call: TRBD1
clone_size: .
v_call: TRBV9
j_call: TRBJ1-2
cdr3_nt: TGTGCCAGCAGCGGCCAGGGGGCAGGAGGCTACACCTTC
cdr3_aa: CASSGQGAGGYTF

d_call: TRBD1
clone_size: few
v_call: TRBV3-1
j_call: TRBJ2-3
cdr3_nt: TGTGCCAGCAGCCAAGAGGTTCCCGGGACAGTCACAGATACGCAGTATTTT
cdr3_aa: CASSQEVPGTVTDTQYF

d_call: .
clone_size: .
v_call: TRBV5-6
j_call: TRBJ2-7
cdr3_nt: TGTGCCAGCAGCTTCGGACAAGGACCCTTCGGGCAGTACTTC
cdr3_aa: CASSFGQGPFGQYF

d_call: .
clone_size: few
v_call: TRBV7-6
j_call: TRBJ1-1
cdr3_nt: TGTGCCAGCAGCTCTCGGGTGGGTCAGAACACTGAAGCTTTCTTT
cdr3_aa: CASSSRVGQNTEAFF

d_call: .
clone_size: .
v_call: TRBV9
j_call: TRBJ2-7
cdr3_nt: TGTGCCAGCAGCGTAGATGGGACGCTTCGTTACGAGCAGTACTTC
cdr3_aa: CASSVDGTLRYEQYF

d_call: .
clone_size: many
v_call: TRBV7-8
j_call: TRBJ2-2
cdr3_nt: TGTGCCAGCAGCTTGATCTCCCCGTCTCGGCATTCGAACACCGGGGAGCTGTTTTTT
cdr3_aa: CASSLISPSRHSNTGELFF

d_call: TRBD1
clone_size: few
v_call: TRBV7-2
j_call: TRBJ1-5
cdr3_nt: TGTGCCAGCAGGTTCCGGGACAGGAGCAATCAGCCCCAGCATTTT
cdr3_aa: CASRFRDRSNQPQHF

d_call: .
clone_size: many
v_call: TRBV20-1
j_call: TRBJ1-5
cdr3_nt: TGCAGTGCTAGAGATCCCGGAGGGTATAGCAATCAGCCCCAGCATTTT
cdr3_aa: CSARDPGGYSNQPQHF

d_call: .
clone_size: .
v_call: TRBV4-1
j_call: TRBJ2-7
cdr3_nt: TGCGCCAGCAGCCTGACCGCGGGATATCGAGCCGACGAGCAGTACTTC
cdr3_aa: CASSLTAGYRADEQYF